The T cell receptor (beta chain) described here comes from a study of regulatory T cells in long-lasting Graves disease. V was trimmed by 6 bases and J by 4 bases, leaving 17 bases between them. CDR1 and CDR2 from the germline V gene are SGHTA and FQGNSA. This CDR3 region has 15 residues. Time point described: newly diagnosed GD, antithyroid drugs for less than 3 months. PBMCs were the source of the RNA used for TCR sequencing. With iRepertoire HTBI primers and Arm-PCR of CDR3 regions, TCR beta libraries were built. TCRdb recomputed calls from the multiplex PCR reads with MiXCR, one row per CDR3 protein. Of 350,000 to 550,000 distinct CDR3 sequences in the sample, under 15% were seen once. This clonotype was recorded many times. This same sample was also taken into another study, of T cells in Graves' hyperthyroidism and ophthalmopathy. As that report states: Graves' hyperthyroidism qualified as stable when ophthalmopathy did not progress within 18 months. Subjects aged 18 to 65 presented with newly diagnosed hyperthyroidism of less than 2 months' duration.

The sequence came from a woman in her 30s with Graves disease. Here the sequenced sample was peripheral blood mononuclear cells (PBMCs), taken at new diagnosis, from a patient treated with antithyroid drugs. V gene TRBV7-2 combines with J gene TRBJ2-3; D gene ambiguous. The chain's CDR3 is CASREQAGISDTQYF. CDR3 coding DNA: TGTGCCAGCAGGGAGCAGGCCGGAATCTCAGATACGCAGTATTTT.